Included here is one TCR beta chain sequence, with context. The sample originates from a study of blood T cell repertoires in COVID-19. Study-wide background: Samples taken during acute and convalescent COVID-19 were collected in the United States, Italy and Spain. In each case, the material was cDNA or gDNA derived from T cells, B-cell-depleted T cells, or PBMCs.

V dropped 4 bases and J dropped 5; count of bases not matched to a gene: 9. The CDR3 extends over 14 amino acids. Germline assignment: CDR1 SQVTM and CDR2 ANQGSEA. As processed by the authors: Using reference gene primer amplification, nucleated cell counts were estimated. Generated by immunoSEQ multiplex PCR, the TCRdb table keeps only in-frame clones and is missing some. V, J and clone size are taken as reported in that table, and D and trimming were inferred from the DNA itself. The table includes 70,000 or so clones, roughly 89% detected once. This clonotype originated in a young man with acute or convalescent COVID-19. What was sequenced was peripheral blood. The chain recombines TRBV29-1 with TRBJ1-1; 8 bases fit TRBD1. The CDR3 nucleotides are TGCAGCGTTGCGGCAGGGGGCGTCGGTACTGAAGCTTTCTTT. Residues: CSVAAGGVGTEAFF.